This T cell receptor beta chain originates from a study of T cell responses to AZD1222 COVID-19 vaccine. Study-wide results and caveats: Baseline seropositives among AZD1222 recipients totaled only 5 or 6.

The germline V and J ends were trimmed by 1 base and 5 bases, with 20 bases remaining between them. The CDR3 loop spans 17 amino acids. The germline V gene encodes CDR1 SGHTA and CDR2 FQGNSA. The method was immunoSEQ multiplex PCR; TCRdb's version includes in-frame clones alone and lacks a portion of them. Here the sample spans tens of thousands of clones, around 86% being singletons. In its sample, this clone was seen once. What it binds is not known. The TCR originated in an adult in good health. This sequence joins TRBV7-2 and TRBJ1-2; D is perhaps TRBD1 (6 bases). This sample comprised peripheral blood, obtained on day 0 of AZD1222 vaccination. CDR3: CASSLGAGELHPYGYTF. CDR3 sequence (DNA): TGTGCCAGCAGCTTAGGGGCAGGGGAACTACACCCTTATGGCTACACCTTC.